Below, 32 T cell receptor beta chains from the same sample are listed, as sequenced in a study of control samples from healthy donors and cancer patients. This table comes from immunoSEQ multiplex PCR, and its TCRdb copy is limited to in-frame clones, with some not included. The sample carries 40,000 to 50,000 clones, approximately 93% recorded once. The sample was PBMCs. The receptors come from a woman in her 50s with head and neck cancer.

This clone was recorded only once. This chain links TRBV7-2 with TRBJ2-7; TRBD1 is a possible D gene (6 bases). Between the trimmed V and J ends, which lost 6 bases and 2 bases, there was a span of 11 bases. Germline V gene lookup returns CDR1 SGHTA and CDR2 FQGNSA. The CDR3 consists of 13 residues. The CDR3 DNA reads TGTGCCAGCAGTTTGACAGGACCCTACGAGCAGTACTTC. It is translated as CASSLTGPYEQYF. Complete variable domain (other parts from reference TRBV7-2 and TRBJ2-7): GAGVSQSPSNKVTEKGKDVELRCDPISGHTALYWYRQSLGQGLEFLIYFQGNSAPDKSGLPSDRFSAERTGGSVSTLTIQRTQQEDSAVYLCASSLTGPYEQYFGPGTRLTVT.

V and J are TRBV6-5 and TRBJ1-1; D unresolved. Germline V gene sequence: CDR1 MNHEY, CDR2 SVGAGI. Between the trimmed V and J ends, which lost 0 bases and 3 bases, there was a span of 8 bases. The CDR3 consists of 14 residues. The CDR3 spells CASSYSTPYTEAFF. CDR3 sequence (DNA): TGTGCCAGCAGTTACTCTACACCTTACACTGAAGCTTTCTTT.

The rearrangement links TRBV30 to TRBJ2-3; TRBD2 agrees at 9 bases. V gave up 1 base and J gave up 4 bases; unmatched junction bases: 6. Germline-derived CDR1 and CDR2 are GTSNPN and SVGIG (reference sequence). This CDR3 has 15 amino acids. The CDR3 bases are TGTGCCTGGAGTGACAAGCGGGGGGTTGCAGATACGCAGTATTTT. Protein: CAWSDKRGVADTQYF.

CDR3 coding DNA: TGTGCCAGCAGCTTTTCCGGGGGTACGCAGGAGCAGTACTTC. Translated, it gives CASSFSGGTQEQYF. This chain links TRBV5-4 with TRBJ2-7, with D perhaps TRBD2 (6 bases). The length of the CDR3 is 14 residues. Trimming removed 2 bases from V and 7 bases from J, with 16 bases in between. Germline V lookup: CDR1 SGHNT, CDR2 YYREEE (reference sequence).

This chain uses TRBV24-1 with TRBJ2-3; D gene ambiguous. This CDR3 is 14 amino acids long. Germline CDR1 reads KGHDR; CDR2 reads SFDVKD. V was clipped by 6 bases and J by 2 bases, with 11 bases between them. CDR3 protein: CATSQAGITDTQYF. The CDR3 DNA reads TGTGCCACCAGTCAAGCTGGCATCACAGATACGCAGTATTTT.

The CDR3 protein is CASSLDTQGDEQYF. The CDR3, as DNA: TGCGCCAGCAGCTTGGACACTCAAGGGGACGAGCAGTACTTC. The chain joins TRBV5-1 to TRBJ2-7; D might be TRBD1 (5 bases). The CDR3 contains 14 residues. Between the trimmed V and J ends, which lost 0 bases and 5 bases, there was a span of 12 bases. Germline V CDR1 and CDR2: SGHRS, YFSETQ. Complete variable domain (other parts from reference TRBV5-1 and TRBJ2-7): KAGVTQTPRYLIKTRGQQVTLSCSPISGHRSVSWYQQTPGQGLQFLFEYFSETQRNKGNFPGRFSGRQFSNSRSEMNVSTLELGDSALYLCASSLDTQGDEQYFGPGTRLTVT.

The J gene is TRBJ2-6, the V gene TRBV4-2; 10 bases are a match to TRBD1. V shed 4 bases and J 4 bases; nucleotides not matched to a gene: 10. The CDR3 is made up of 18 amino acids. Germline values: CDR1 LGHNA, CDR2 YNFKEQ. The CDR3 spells CASSPRDRGSSGANVLTF. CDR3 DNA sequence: TGTGCCAGCAGCCCCCGGGACAGGGGCTCTTCAGGGGCCAACGTCCTGACTTTC.

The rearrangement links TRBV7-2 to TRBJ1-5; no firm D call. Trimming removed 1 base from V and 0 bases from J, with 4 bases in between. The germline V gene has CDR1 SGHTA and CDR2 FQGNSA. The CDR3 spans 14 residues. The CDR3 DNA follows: TGTGCCAGCAGCTTAGGGCATAGCAATCAGCCCCAGCATTTT. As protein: CASSLGHSNQPQHF.

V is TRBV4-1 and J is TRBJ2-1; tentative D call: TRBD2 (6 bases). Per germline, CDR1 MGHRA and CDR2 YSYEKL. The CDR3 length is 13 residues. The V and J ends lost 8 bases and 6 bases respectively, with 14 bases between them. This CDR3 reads CASLLPTSNEQFF. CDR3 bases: TGCGCCAGCCTCCTACCGACTAGCAATGAGCAGTTCTTC.

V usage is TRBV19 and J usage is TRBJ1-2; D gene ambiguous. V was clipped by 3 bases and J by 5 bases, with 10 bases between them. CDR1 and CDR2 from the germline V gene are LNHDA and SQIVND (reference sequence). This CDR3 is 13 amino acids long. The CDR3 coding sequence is TGTGCCAGTAGTATGGACGGGCCATATGGCTACACCTTC. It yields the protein CASSMDGPYGYTF.

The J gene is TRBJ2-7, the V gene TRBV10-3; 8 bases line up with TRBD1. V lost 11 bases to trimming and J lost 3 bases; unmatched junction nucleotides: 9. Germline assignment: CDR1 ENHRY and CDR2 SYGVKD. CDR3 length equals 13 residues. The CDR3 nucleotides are TGTGCCGTATCGGGACAGGAGATCTACGAGCAGTACTTC. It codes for CAVSGQEIYEQYF.

The CDR3 here is CASSLRDSNNEQFF. The CDR3 DNA reads as TGTGCCAGCAGCTTAAGGGACAGCAACAATGAGCAGTTCTTC. This chain connects TRBV7-3 to TRBJ2-1; 7 bases match TRBD1. V was clipped by 1 base and J by 5 bases; unmatched bases: 2. The CDR3 extends over 14 amino acids. Germline-derived CDR1 and CDR2 are SGHTA and FQGTGA.

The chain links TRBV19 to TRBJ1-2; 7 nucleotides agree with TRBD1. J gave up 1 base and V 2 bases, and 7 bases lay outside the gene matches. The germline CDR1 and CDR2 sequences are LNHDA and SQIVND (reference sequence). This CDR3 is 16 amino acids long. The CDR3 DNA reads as TGTGCCAGTAGTATAAGTGGACAGGCCTTTAACTATGGCTACACCTTC. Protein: CASSISGQAFNYGYTF.

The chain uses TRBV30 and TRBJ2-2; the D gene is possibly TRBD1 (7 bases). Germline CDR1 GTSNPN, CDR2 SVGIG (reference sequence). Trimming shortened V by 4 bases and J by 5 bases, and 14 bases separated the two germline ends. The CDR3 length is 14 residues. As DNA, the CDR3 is TGTGCCTGGAAGGAGGGGGCCGTTACCGGGGAGCTGTTTTTT. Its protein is CAWKEGAVTGELFF.

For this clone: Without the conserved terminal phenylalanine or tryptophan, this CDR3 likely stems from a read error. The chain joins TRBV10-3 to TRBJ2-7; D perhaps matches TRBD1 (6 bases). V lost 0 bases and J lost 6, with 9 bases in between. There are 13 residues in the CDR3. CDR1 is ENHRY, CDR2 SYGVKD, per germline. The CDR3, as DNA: TGTGCCATCAGTGAGTCAGGCAGGGGCGAGCAGTACCTC. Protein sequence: CAISESGRGEQYL.

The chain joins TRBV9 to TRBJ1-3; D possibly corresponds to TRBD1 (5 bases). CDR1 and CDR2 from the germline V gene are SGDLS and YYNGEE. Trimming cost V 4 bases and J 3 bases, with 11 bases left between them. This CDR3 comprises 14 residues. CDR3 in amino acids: CASSYGTFGNTIYF. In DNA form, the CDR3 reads TGTGCCAGCAGCTACGGGACCTTTGGAAACACCATATATTTT.

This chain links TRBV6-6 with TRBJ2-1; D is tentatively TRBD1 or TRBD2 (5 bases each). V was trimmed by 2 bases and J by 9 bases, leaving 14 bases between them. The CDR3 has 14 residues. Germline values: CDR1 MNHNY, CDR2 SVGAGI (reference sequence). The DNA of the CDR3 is TGTGCCAGCAGTTACCCCATGGGGGTTGCTGAGCAGTTCTTC. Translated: CASSYPMGVAEQFF.

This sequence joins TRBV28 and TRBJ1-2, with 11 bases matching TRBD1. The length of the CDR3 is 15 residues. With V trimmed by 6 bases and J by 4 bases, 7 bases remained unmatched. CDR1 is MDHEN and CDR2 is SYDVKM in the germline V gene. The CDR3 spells CASRTDRGLAYGYTF. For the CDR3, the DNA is TGTGCCAGCAGGACGGACAGGGGGCTAGCCTATGGCTACACCTTC.

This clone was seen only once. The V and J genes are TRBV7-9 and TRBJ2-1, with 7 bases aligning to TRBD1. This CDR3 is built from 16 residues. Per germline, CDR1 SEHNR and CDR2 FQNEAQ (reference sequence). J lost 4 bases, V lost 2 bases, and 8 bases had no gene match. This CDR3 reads CASSLSPGQKYNEQFF. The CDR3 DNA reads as TGTGCCAGCAGCTTAAGTCCGGGACAGAAATACAATGAGCAGTTCTTC.

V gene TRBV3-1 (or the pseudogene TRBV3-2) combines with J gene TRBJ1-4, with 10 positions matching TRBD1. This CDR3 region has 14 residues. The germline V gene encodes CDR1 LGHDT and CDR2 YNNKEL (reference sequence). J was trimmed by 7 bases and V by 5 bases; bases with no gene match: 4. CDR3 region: CASSFRQGAEKLFF. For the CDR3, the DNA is TGTGCCAGCAGCTTTAGACAGGGGGCTGAAAAACTGTTTTTT.

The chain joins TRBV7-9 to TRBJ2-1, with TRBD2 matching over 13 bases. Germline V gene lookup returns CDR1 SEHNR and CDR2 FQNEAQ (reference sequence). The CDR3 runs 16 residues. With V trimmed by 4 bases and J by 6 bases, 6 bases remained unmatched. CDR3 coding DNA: TGTGCCAGCAGCTATGGACTAGCGGGAGTGGGCAATGAGCAGTTCTTC. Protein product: CASSYGLAGVGNEQFF. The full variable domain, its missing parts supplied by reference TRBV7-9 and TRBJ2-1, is DTGVSQNPRHKITKRGQNVTFRCDPISEHNRLYWYRQTLGQGPEFLTYFQNEAQLEKSRLLSDRFSAERPKGSFSTLEIQRTEQGDSAMYLCASSYGLAGVGNEQFFGPGTRLTVL.

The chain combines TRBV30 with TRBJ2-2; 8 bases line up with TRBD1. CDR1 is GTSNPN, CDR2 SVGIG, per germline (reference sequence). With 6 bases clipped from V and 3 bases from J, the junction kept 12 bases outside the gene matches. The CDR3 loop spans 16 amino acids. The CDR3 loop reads CACPGTGTGYTGELFF. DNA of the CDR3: TGTGCCTGTCCGGGGACCGGGACAGGATACACCGGGGAGCTGTTTTTT.

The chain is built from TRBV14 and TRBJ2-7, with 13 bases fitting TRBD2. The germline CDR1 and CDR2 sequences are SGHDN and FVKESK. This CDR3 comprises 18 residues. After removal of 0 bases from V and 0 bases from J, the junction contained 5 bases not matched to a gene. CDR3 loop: CASSQDLGLAGDSYEQYF. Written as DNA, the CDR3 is TGTGCCAGCAGCCAAGATCTAGGACTAGCGGGAGACTCCTACGAGCAGTACTTC. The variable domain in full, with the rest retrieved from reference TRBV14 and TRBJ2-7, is EAGVTQFPSHSVIEKGQTVTLRCDPISGHDNLYWYRRVMGKEIKFLLHFVKESKQDESGMPNNRFLAERTGGTYSTLKVQPAELEDSGVYFCASSQDLGLAGDSYEQYFGPGTRLTVT.

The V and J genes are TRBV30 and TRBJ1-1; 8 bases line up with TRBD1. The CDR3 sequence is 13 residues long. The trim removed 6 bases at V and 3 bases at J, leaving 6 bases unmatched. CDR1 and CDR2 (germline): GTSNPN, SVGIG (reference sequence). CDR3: CACRGRRDTEAFF. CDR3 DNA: TGTGCCTGCAGGGGGCGCAGGGACACTGAAGCTTTCTTT.

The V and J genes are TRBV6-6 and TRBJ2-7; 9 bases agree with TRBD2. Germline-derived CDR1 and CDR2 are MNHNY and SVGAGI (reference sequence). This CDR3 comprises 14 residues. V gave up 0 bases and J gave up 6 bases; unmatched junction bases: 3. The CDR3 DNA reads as TGTGCCAGCAGTTACTCGGGGACTAGCTCCGAGCAGTACTTC. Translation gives CASSYSGTSSEQYF.

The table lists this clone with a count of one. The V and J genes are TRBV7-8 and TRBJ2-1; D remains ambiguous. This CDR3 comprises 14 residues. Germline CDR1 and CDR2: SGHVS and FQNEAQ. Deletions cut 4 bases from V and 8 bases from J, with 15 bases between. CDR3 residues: CASSSGPQPHEQFF. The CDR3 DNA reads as TGTGCCAGCAGCTCCGGGCCCCAGCCCCATGAGCAGTTCTTC. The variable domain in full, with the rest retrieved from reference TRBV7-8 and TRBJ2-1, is GAGVSQSPRYKVAKRGQDVALRCDPISGHVSLFWYQQALGQGPEFLTYFQNEAQLDKSGLPSDRFFAERPEGSVSTLKIQRTQQEDSAVYLCASSSGPQPHEQFFGPGTRLTVL.

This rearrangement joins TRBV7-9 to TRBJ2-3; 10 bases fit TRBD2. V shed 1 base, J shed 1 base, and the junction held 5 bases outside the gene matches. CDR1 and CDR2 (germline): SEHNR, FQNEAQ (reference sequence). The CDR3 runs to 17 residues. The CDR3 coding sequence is TGTGCCAGCAGCTTAGGGCCTCTAGCGGGGGGCACAGATACGCAGTATTTT. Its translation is CASSLGPLAGGTDTQYF.

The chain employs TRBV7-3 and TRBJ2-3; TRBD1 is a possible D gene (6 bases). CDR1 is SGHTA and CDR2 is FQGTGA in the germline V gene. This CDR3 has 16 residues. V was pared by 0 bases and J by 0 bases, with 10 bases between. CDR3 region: CASSLTGARSTDTQYF. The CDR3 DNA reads TGTGCCAGCAGCTTAACGGGGGCGCGGAGCACAGATACGCAGTATTTT.

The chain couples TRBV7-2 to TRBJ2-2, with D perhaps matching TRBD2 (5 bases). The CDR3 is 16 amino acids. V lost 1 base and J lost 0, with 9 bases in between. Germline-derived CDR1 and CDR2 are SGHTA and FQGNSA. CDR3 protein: CASSLVGGSNTGELFF. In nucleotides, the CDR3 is TGTGCCAGCAGCTTAGTCGGCGGGTCGAACACCGGGGAGCTGTTTTTT.

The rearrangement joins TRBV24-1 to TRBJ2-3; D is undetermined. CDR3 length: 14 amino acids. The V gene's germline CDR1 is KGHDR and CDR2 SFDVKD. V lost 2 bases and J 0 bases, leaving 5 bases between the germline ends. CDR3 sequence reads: CATSDSYSTDTQYF. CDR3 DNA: TGTGCCACCAGTGATTCTTATAGCACAGATACGCAGTATTTT.

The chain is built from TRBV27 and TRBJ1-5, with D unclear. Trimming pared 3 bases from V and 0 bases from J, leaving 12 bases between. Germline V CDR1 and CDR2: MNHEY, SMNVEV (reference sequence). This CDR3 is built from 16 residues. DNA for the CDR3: TGTGCCAGCAGTTTTATATCAGCTCTTAGCAATCAGCCCCAGCATTTT. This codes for CASSFISALSNQPQHF.

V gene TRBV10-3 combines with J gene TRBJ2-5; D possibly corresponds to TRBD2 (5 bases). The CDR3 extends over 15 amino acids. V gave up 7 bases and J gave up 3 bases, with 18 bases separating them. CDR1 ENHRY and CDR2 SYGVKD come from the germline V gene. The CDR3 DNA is TGTGCCATCAAAGGAAGTCTAAGCGGCGAAGAGACCCAGTACTTC. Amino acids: CAIKGSLSGEETQYF.